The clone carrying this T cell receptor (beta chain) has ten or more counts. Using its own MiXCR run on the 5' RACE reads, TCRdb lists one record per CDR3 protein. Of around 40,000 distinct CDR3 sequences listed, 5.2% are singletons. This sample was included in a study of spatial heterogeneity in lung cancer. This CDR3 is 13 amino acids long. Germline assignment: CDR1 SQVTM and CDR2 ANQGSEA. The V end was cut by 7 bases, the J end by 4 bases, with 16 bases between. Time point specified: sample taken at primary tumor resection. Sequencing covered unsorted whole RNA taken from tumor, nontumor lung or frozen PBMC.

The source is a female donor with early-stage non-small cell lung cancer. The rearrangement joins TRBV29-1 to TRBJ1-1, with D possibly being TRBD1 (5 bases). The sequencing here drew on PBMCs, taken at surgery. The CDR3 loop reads CSAGKLGGTEAFF. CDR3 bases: TGCAGCGCCGGGAAGCTTGGGGGCACTGAAGCTTTCTTT.